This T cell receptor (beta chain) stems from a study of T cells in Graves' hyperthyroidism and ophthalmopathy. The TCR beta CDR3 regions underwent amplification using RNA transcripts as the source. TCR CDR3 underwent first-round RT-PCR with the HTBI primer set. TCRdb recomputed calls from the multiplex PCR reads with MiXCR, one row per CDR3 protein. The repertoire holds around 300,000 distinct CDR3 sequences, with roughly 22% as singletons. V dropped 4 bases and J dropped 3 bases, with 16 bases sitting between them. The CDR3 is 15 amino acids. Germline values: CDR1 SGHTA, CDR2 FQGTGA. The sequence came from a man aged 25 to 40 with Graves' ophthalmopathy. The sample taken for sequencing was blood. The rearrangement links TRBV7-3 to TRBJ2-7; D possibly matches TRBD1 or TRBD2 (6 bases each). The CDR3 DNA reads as TGTGCCAGCAGCTCCGGGGGCGGAGTTCACTACGAGCAGTACTTC. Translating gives CASSSGGGVHYEQYF.